One sample yielded the 29 T cell receptor beta chains listed below, sequenced in a study of metastatic and nonmetastatic thyroid tumors. TCRdb re-called the PCR reads through MiXCR. The sample has about 25,000 clones; roughly 20% are singletons. Until they underwent thyroid surgery, no patient had received any treatment. The specimen was adjacent normal tissue. The receptors originated from a female donor with papillary thyroid cancer or a benign thyroid nodule (not recorded which). Some clones in this sample may be carry-over from other donors' samples.

This clone occurred many times. J is TRBJ1-3 and V is TRBV14; 7 bases fit TRBD1. The germline V gene encodes CDR1 SGHDN and CDR2 FVKESK. V lost 5 bases, J lost 0 bases, and 7 bases stayed unmatched. The CDR3 runs 16 residues. In DNA, the CDR3 is TGTGCCAGCAGCACTCGGACAGGCCTCTCTGGAAACACCATATATTTT. Protein product: CASSTRTGLSGNTIYF.

Concerning this clone: One junction end does not reproduce the germline sequence, and a read error may be involved. V and J are TRBV6-4 and TRBJ2-3; D not certain. From germline, CDR1 is MRHNA and CDR2 SNTAGT. This CDR3 region has 13 residues. The CDR3 loop reads CASSYSPADTQYF. The CDR3 bases are TGTGCCAGCAGTTACTCTCCGGCCGATACGCAGTATTTT.

This sequence joins TRBV6-1 and TRBJ2-7; D gene unclear. The V and J ends lost 1 base and 3 bases respectively, with 7 bases between them. Germline values: CDR1 MNHNS, CDR2 SASEGT. The CDR3 extends over 13 amino acids. For the CDR3, the DNA is TGTGCCAGCAGTGAAGTATGGGGCTACGAGCAGTACTTC. Its translation is CASSEVWGYEQYF.

This clone was observed many times. The V call is TRBV19, the J call TRBJ1-2, with D perhaps TRBD1 (5 bases). This CDR3 spans 13 amino acids. Germline CDR1 and CDR2: LNHDA and SQIVND (reference sequence). The V and J ends lost 7 bases and 5 bases respectively, with 14 bases between them. CDR3 protein: CASTLNRLYGYTF. The CDR3, as DNA: TGTGCCAGTACCTTGAACAGGCTTTATGGCTACACCTTC.

This clone has at least ten counts. This chain links TRBV24-1 with TRBJ2-5; no reliable D call. Germline CDR1 reads KGHDR; CDR2 reads SFDVKD. The CDR3 is 15 amino acids. Between the trimmed V and J ends, which lost 0 bases and 4 bases, there was a span of 11 bases. CDR3 nucleotides: TGTGCCACCAGTGATTTGTATGTAGATTCAGAGACCCAGTACTTC. This translates into CATSDLYVDSETQYF.

This clone was observed many times. The chain recombines TRBV14 with TRBJ2-5, with a weak D call TRBD1 (5 bases). V was pared by 4 bases and J by 0 bases, with 6 bases between. This CDR3 is 13 amino acids long. Germline assignment: CDR1 SGHDN and CDR2 FVKESK. The CDR3 DNA follows: TGTGCCAGCAGCCCAGGGTACCAAGAGACCCAGTACTTC. Protein sequence: CASSPGYQETQYF.

This clone was observed many times. The chain recombines TRBV5-1 with TRBJ2-7; maybe TRBD2 (5 bases). CDR1 SGHRS and CDR2 YFSETQ come from the germline V gene. Trimming removed 6 bases at V and 2 bases at J, with 15 bases between. This CDR3 has 14 residues. The DNA for the CDR3 is TGCGCCAGCAAAGAGGGCGGACGGGCCTACGAGCAGTACTTC. This sequence encodes CASKEGGRAYEQYF.

As concerns this clone: Mismatch with germline at one junction end may stem from a read error. The chain uses TRBV6-2 or TRBV6-3 and TRBJ2-5; D is ambiguous. This CDR3 contains 15 residues. CDR1 is MNHEY, CDR2 SVGEGT, per germline. Here the CDR3 DNA reads TGTTCCAGCAGGAAGATATCGGCCCCCCAAGAGACCCAGTACTTC. Protein product: CSSRKISAPQETQYF.

By frequency in the sample, this clone is medium-sized. This rearrangement joins TRBV20-1 to TRBJ2-7; D is ambiguous. V lost 2 bases and J lost 3, with 8 bases in between. Per germline, CDR1 DFQATT and CDR2 SNEGSKA (reference sequence). CDR3 size: 12 residues. The CDR3 coding sequence is TGCAGTGCTAGATTTCCCGGCTACGAGCAGTACTTC. This encodes CSARFPGYEQYF.

This clone was seen a few times. Since a much larger clone is just one base distant, this may be a read error. This likely comes from a read error, as the CDR3 has no conserved phenylalanine or tryptophan at its end. The J gene is TRBJ1-3, the V gene TRBV4-1; 7 bases map to TRBD1. The CDR3 consists of 15 residues. V shed 3 bases, J shed 1 base, and the junction held 3 bases outside the gene matches. Germline V lookup: CDR1 MGHRA, CDR2 YSYEKL. As DNA, the CDR3 is TGCGCCAGCAGCCAGGCGGACAGGTCTGGAAACACCATATATTCT. This encodes CASSQADRSGNTIYS.

The chain joins TRBV12-3 or TRBV12-4 to TRBJ2-7; 9 bases are a match to TRBD1. V lost 6 bases to trimming and J lost 5 bases; unmatched junction nucleotides: 5. The CDR3 sequence is 13 residues long. The CDR3 reads CASRGGQGNEQYF. The CDR3 DNA reads TGTGCCAGCAGAGGGGGACAGGGAAACGAGCAGTACTTC.

This chain joins TRBV5-1 and TRBJ1-2; D gene unclear. V was pared by 1 base and J by 8 bases, with 9 bases between. From germline, CDR1 is SGHRS and CDR2 YFSETQ. The CDR3 contains 12 residues. The CDR3: CASSLPDGGYTF. The CDR3 nucleotides are TGCGCCAGCAGCTTGCCGGACGGCGGCTACACCTTC.

This clone was found many times. V usage is TRBV6-1 and J usage is TRBJ2-5; D uncertain. The V end lost 4 bases, the J end lost 1 base, and 4 bases lay between the germline ends. CDR1 is MNHNS and CDR2 is SASEGT in the germline V gene. The length of the CDR3 is 12 residues. In DNA form, the CDR3 reads TGTGCCAGCAGTGGATTCCAAGAGACCCAGTACTTC. Translation gives CASSGFQETQYF.

This clone has ten or more counts. This chain connects TRBV20-1 to TRBJ2-2; 14 bases align to TRBD2. V lost 1 base, J lost 7 bases, and 5 bases stayed unmatched. The CDR3 runs 16 residues. The V gene's germline CDR1 is DFQATT and CDR2 SNEGSKA (reference sequence). The DNA of the CDR3 is TGCAGTGCTAGAGGTTTCGGACTAGCGGGGGGCGGGGAGCTGTTTTTT. It specifies CSARGFGLAGGGELFF.

In this sample, this clone turned up many times. V and J are TRBV20-1 and TRBJ2-1, with D perhaps TRBD2 (5 bases). Germline V gene data show CDR1 as DFQATT and CDR2 as SNEGSKA (reference sequence). The CDR3 is made up of 14 amino acids. V shed 8 bases and J shed 5 bases, with 19 bases lying between them. The CDR3 protein is CSLAHVDRNNEQFF. The CDR3 bases are TGCAGTCTAGCCCATGTCGACCGGAACAATGAGCAGTTCTTC.

This clone was observed at least ten times. The identical CDR3 is also encoded by other nucleotide sequences in the sample. The chain is built from TRBV25-1 and TRBJ2-3; tentatively, D is TRBD1 (6 bases). V lost 6 bases, J lost 2 bases, and 12 bases lay in between. The CDR3 totals 14 residues. Germline loops: CDR1 MGHDK, CDR2 SYGVNS. The CDR3 DNA sequence: TGTGCCAGCAGCGATCCGGGACACACAGATACGCAGTATTTT. It translates to CASSDPGHTDTQYF.

A word on this clone: Other DNA sequences in the same sample also yield this CDR3. The chain employs TRBV20-1 and TRBJ1-1, with 7 positions matching TRBD1. Germline loops: CDR1 DFQATT, CDR2 SNEGSKA (reference sequence). After removal of 5 bases from V and 7 bases from J, the junction contained 19 bases not matched to a gene. The CDR3 is 16 residues long. This chain's CDR3 is CSARSGWRGRDSEAFF. The CDR3 DNA sequence: TGCAGTGCTCGTAGTGGGTGGAGGGGGCGAGATAGTGAAGCTTTCTTT.

This clone was counted only a few times. This chain uses TRBV7-2 with TRBJ2-7, with 12 bases identical to TRBD1. Germline trimming cut 3 bases from V and 5 bases from J; bases unmatched to any gene: 2. The CDR3 is 14 amino acids. Per germline, CDR1 SGHTA and CDR2 FQGNSA. The CDR3 here is CASSLGQGADEQYF. CDR3 DNA sequence: TGTGCCAGCAGCTTGGGACAGGGGGCGGACGAGCAGTACTTC.

The rearrangement links TRBV12-3 or TRBV12-4 to TRBJ2-2; 9 bases are shared with TRBD1. This CDR3 is built from 14 residues. With 6 bases clipped from V and 3 bases from J, the junction kept 2 bases outside the gene matches. CDR3 in amino acids: CASSWTGDTGELFF. CDR3 bases: TGTGCCAGCAGCTGGACAGGGGACACCGGGGAGCTGTTTTTT.

This chain joins TRBV27 and TRBJ2-3; TRBD2 agrees at 10 bases. The V gene's germline CDR1 is MNHEY and CDR2 SMNVEV (reference sequence). V lost 1 base to trimming and J lost 0 bases; unmatched junction nucleotides: 13. The CDR3 contains 20 residues. For the CDR3, the DNA is TGTGCCAGCAGTTTATATTCCGGGACTAGCGTTTTCCCTAGCACAGATACGCAGTATTTT. This gives the protein CASSLYSGTSVFPSTDTQYF.

This clone is categorized as medium-sized. This chain joins TRBV20-1 and TRBJ2-7; 8 nucleotides line up with TRBD2. V was pared by 3 bases and J by 1 base, with 5 bases of the junction left unmatched. The germline V gene has CDR1 DFQATT and CDR2 SNEGSKA (reference sequence). This CDR3 is built from 14 residues. CDR3 region: CSASWSSGSYEQYF. CDR3 bases: TGCAGTGCTAGTTGGTCTAGCGGGTCCTACGAGCAGTACTTC.

There are many counts of this clone. V and J are TRBV30 and TRBJ1-2; D gene uncertain. There are 12 residues in the CDR3. V lost 1 base and J 4 bases, leaving 7 bases between the germline ends. The germline CDR1 and CDR2 sequences are GTSNPN and SVGIG (reference sequence). The CDR3 nucleotides are TGTGCCTGGAGTGACGGTCCCTATGGCTACACCTTC. This codes for CAWSDGPYGYTF. Combining the CDR3 with reference TRBV30 and TRBJ1-2 gives the whole variable domain SQTIHQWPATLVQPVGSPLSLECTVEGTSNPNLYWYRQAAGRGLQLLFYSVGIGQISSEVPQNLSASRPQDRQFILSSKKLLLSDSGFYLCAWSDGPYGYTFGSGTRLTVV.

This clone has a handful of counts. The V call is TRBV2, the J call TRBJ2-7; no reliable D call. The germline CDR1 and CDR2 sequences are SNHLY and FYNNEI. The CDR3 sequence is 13 residues long. Deletions cut 3 bases from V and 2 bases from J, with 8 bases between. CDR3 bases: TGTGCCAGCAGTGAGGCGTATCCCTACGAGCAGTACTTC. Protein sequence: CASSEAYPYEQYF.

The table lists this clone with many counts. The chain uses TRBV19 and TRBJ1-1, with TRBD1 identical over 9 bases. The CDR3 consists of 16 residues. The germline gives CDR1 LNHDA, CDR2 SQIVND (reference sequence). With 9 bases clipped from V and 0 bases from J, the junction kept 11 bases outside the gene matches. CDR3 nucleotides: TGTGCCAGCCTGAAAGGACAGGGGCGCATGAACACTGAAGCTTTCTTT. Translating it yields CASLKGQGRMNTEAFF.

This clone is categorized as medium-sized (0.01 to 0.1%). The chain combines TRBV6-2 or TRBV6-3 with TRBJ2-7, with a possible D match to TRBD2 (6 bases). This CDR3 has 15 amino acids. CDR1 and CDR2 (germline): MNHEY, SVGEGT. V was trimmed by 0 bases and J by 2 bases, leaving 11 bases between them. CDR3 bases: TGTGCCAGCAGTTACTCGGGGGGTGCCGCCTACGAGCAGTACTTC. Translating it yields CASSYSGGAAYEQYF.

There are many counts of this clone. This rearrangement joins TRBV9 to TRBJ2-6; no clear D. CDR3 length: 14 amino acids. CDR1 and CDR2 from the germline V gene are SGDLS and YYNGEE. V shed 5 bases and J shed 3 bases, with 9 bases lying between them. CDR3 DNA: TGTGCCAGCAGTTCTCTCGTTGGGGCCAACGTCCTGACTTTC. Its translation: CASSSLVGANVLTF.

As concerns this clone: In the same sample, other DNA sequences code for this CDR3. The chain employs TRBV7-8 and TRBJ1-2, with D maybe TRBD1 (6 bases). CDR3 length: 13 amino acids. V was cut by 5 bases and J by 6 bases, with 13 bases left in between. Germline assignment: CDR1 SGHVS and CDR2 FQNEAQ. CDR3 DNA: TGTGCCAGCAGCCCGACAGGTCTTAATGGCTACACCTTC. Its protein product is CASSPTGLNGYTF. Full variable domain (remainder filled in from reference TRBV7-8 and TRBJ1-2): GAGVSQSPRYKVAKRGQDVALRCDPISGHVSLFWYQQALGQGPEFLTYFQNEAQLDKSGLPSDRFFAERPEGSVSTLKIQRTQQEDSAVYLCASSPTGLNGYTFGSGTRLTVV.

Concerning this clone itself: A single base separates this from a much larger clone, so it may be a read error. V and J are TRBV19 and TRBJ2-4; 9 bases map to TRBD1. This CDR3 is 18 amino acids long. The V segment lost 5 bases and the J segment 3 bases; nucleotides outside the gene matches: 14. Per germline, CDR1 LNHDA and CDR2 SQIVND (reference sequence). The CDR3 DNA sequence: TGTGCCAGTAGTCCTCGTACGGTGGGGGACAGGGTCAAAAACATTCAGTACTTC. It yields the protein CASSPRTVGDRVKNIQYF. The variable domain in full, with the rest retrieved from reference TRBV19 and TRBJ2-4, is DGGITQSPKYLFRKEGQNVTLSCEQNLNHDAMYWYRQDPGQGLRLIYYSQIVNDFQKGDIAEGYSVSREKKESFPLTVTSAQKNPTAFYLCASSPRTVGDRVKNIQYFGAGTRLSVL.

The chain carries TRBV12-3 or TRBV12-4 and TRBJ1-1; D is unclear. There are 13 residues in the CDR3. V was shortened by 5 bases and J by 1 base, with 8 bases between the two germline ends. As DNA, the CDR3 is TGTGCCAGCAGTCTCACAGAGAACACTGAAGCTTTCTTT. Translating gives CASSLTENTEAFF.